This is a list of T cell receptor beta chains from one sample in a study of identical twins. Via MiXCR, TCRdb re-called the 5' RACE reads, giving one row per CDR3 protein. Here the sample spans approximately 350,000 distinct CDR3 sequences, about 12% being singletons. The sample was also reused in another study, on yellow fever vaccine responses in identical twins.

Material for sequencing was CD8+ T cells sorted from blood. These receptors were taken from a woman aged 18-30 years in good health. The CDR3 runs from the conserved cysteine through the conserved F or W. A D gene is named only where the DNA matches it firmly. Clone size, where shown, is once, few, many, or a class for clones that have expanded.

cdr3_nt cdr3_aa d_call j_call clone_size v_call
TGCAGTGCTAGTATACGGGACTCCTACAATGAGCAGTTCTTC CSASIRDSYNEQFF - TRBJ2-1 - TRBV20-1
TGCAGTGCTCCGGTAGCAGGCCACTTT CSAPVAGHF - TRBJ1-1 - TRBV20-1
TGTGCCAGCAGCCTCGGGACTAGCGGATCCACAGATACGCAGTATTTT CASSLGTSGSTDTQYF TRBD2 TRBJ2-3 - TRBV7-9
TGCGCCAGCAGCTTGGGAGACAGGGTATCTGAGCAGTTCTTC CASSLGDRVSEQFF TRBD1 TRBJ2-1 - TRBV5-1
TGCGCCAGCAGCCAAGATCGGAGCGGGGGGGCCGCCCAAGAGACCCAGTACTTC CASSQDRSGGAAQETQYF TRBD2 TRBJ2-5 few TRBV4-1
TGCAGCGTCCGGACAGGGCAGGGGTACGAGCAGTACTTC CSVRTGQGYEQYF TRBD1 TRBJ2-7 few TRBV29-1
TGTGCCAGCAGTTCAGAGACTAGCGGGAACATCTACGAGCAGTACTTC CASSSETSGNIYEQYF TRBD2 TRBJ2-7 - TRBV28
TGCAGTGCTAGGGCCATGACCGTAAGCACAGATACGCAGTATTTT CSARAMTVSTDTQYF - TRBJ2-3 - TRBV20-1
TGTGCCAGCAGTTTAGGAAAGGGGGCAGGAGATACGCAGTATTTT CASSLGKGAGDTQYF TRBD1 TRBJ2-3 few TRBV28
TGTGCCAGCAGCCACACGGGACTGGGCGCTGAAGCTTTCTTT CASSHTGLGAEAFF - TRBJ1-1 - TRBV3-1
TGTGCCACGACAGGGCGATGGGGGGAGCAGTTCTTC CATTGRWGEQFF TRBD1 TRBJ2-1 many TRBV12-3/TRBV12-4
TGTGCCACCAGCAGGGCCGCCATCGCAACTAATGAAAAACTGTTTTTT CATSRAAIATNEKLFF - TRBJ1-4 few TRBV15
TGTGCCAGCAGTGAGTCTAGCGGGGGCCACAATGAGCAGTTCTTC CASSESSGGHNEQFF TRBD2 TRBJ2-1 few TRBV6-1
TGCGCCAGTTGGGATCAAAGACAGTCCCCTTTCTTT CASWDQRQSPFF - TRBJ1-1 many TRBV5-1
TGTGCCAGCAGCCGGGAGGAGCGGGCAGTGGGATACAATGAGCAGTTCTTC CASSREERAVGYNEQFF TRBD2 TRBJ2-1 few TRBV28
TGTGCCAGCAGCCCTCTCTCTAATACGACAGAGTTGACCGGGGAGCTGTTTTTT CASSPLSNTTELTGELFF - TRBJ2-2 few TRBV3-1